The 29 T cell receptor beta chains given below trace back to one sample, sequenced in a study of sequential checkpoint blockade in melanoma. TCRdb keeps only in-frame clones here, not all; method: immunoSEQ multiplex PCR. The table lists fewer than 15,000 clones, 60% to 80% of them singletons. The sample's treatment: randomized to nivolumab then ipilimumab (arm A) or the reverse (arm B). Sequencing used CD8+ T cells sorted from blood (inferred from file names), obtained from a patient given nivolumab and ipilimumab in sequence. The receptors here all came from a human donor with melanoma.

This clone has more than one count but fewer than ten. The chain couples TRBV4-2 to TRBJ1-1; TRBD1 matches 7 bases. With 4 bases clipped from V and 1 base from J, the junction kept 9 bases outside the gene matches. The CDR3 extends over 16 amino acids. Germline loops: CDR1 LGHNA, CDR2 YNFKEQ. The CDR3, as DNA: TGTGCCAGCAGCCCCGGACAGGAGGGGCCGAACACTGAAGCTTTCTTT. Translating gives CASSPGQEGPNTEAFF.

V gene TRBV12-5 combines with J gene TRBJ2-5; 11 bases line up with TRBD1. CDR3 length equals 15 residues. V lost 8 bases, J lost 5 bases, and 10 bases stayed unmatched. Germline CDR1 LGHNT, CDR2 FRNRAP. The CDR3 region has the DNA TGTGCTAGTAGACCGGACAGGGGGCAAGGGGAGACCCAGTACTTC. Translation: CASRPDRGQGETQYF.

The chain uses TRBV5-1 and TRBJ2-7, with 9 bases that match TRBD2. The CDR3 covers 16 residues. The germline V gene encodes CDR1 SGHRS and CDR2 YFSETQ. After removal of 4 bases from V and 2 bases from J, the junction contained 10 bases not matched to a gene. CDR3 nucleotide sequence: TGCGCCAGCAGCCTCGAAATAGCGGGAGAAGCCTACGAGCAGTACTTC. Its protein product is CASSLEIAGEAYEQYF.

The V call is TRBV28, the J call TRBJ1-1, with a weak D call TRBD1 (6 bases). In germline, CDR1 is MDHEN, CDR2 SYDVKM. This CDR3 region has 13 residues. V was trimmed by 2 bases and J by 4 bases, leaving 8 bases between them. The chain's CDR3 is CASSLGGGTEAFF. The CDR3 bases are TGTGCCAGCAGTTTAGGGGGCGGCACTGAAGCTTTCTTT.

V is TRBV6-4 and J is TRBJ2-2; a weak D match, TRBD2 (5 bases). The CDR3 has 16 amino acids. Trimming took 5 bases from V and 0 from J, leaving 13 bases between them. Per germline, CDR1 MRHNA and CDR2 SNTAGT. The chain's CDR3 is CASSIRRGPNTGELFF. CDR3 nucleotides: TGTGCCAGCAGTATTCGTAGAGGGCCGAACACCGGGGAGCTGTTTTTT.

This clone has just a few counts. The chain has TRBV6-1 and TRBJ2-1, with 7 bases matching TRBD1. Germline assignment: CDR1 MNHNS and CDR2 SASEGT. Trimming removed 1 base from V and 8 bases from J; junction bases left unmatched: 8. This CDR3 is built from 15 residues. In nucleotides, the CDR3 is TGTGCCAGCAGTGAAGGGACAGGTTTTCACCATGAGCAGTTCTTC. Amino acids: CASSEGTGFHHEQFF.

The chain uses TRBV19 and TRBJ1-6, with a tentative D call TRBD1 (5 bases). CDR3 length equals 15 residues. Germline CDR1 reads LNHDA; CDR2 reads SQIVND (reference sequence). V was pared by 3 bases and J by 7 bases, with 13 bases between. CDR3 coding DNA: TGTGCCAGTAGTATTCTTACAGGCGCAAATTCACCCCTCCACTTT. This sequence encodes CASSILTGANSPLHF. The full variable domain, in which reference TRBV19 and TRBJ1-6 provide the parts outside the CDR3, is DGGITQSPKYLFRKEGQNVTLSCEQNLNHDAMYWYRQDPGQGLRLIYYSQIVNDFQKGDIAEGYSVSREKKESFPLTVTSAQKNPTAFYLCASSILTGANSPLHFGNGTRLTVT.

The V and J genes are TRBV7-6 and TRBJ1-1; TRBD1 matches 7 bases. The CDR3 loop spans 17 amino acids. The germline V gene encodes CDR1 SGHVS and CDR2 FNYEAQ. The trim removed 5 bases at V and 0 bases at J, leaving 12 bases unmatched. The CDR3 DNA sequence: TGTGCCAGCAGCCCGGGACAGCCGACTATAGTGAACACTGAAGCTTTCTTT. The encoded protein is CASSPGQPTIVNTEAFF. Combining the CDR3 with reference TRBV7-6 and TRBJ1-1 gives the whole variable domain GAGVSQSPRYKVTKRGQDVALRCDPISGHVSLYWYRQALGQGPEFLTYFNYEAQQDKSGLPNDRFSAERPEGSISTLTIQRTEQRDSAMYRCASSPGQPTIVNTEAFFGQGTRLTVV.

The rearrangement joins TRBV2 to TRBJ1-5, with TRBD1 identical over 8 bases. The CDR3 has 19 amino acids. V lost 0 bases and J lost 5; bases outside the gene matches: 15. Germline loops: CDR1 SNHLY, CDR2 FYNNEI. The CDR3 DNA reads TGTGCCAGCAGTGAAGCGAACAGGGGGGTCCCTTTCCCAGATCAGCCCCAGCATTTT. Translated, it gives CASSEANRGVPFPDQPQHF.

This clone has just a few counts. The CDR3 region has the DNA TGTGCCAGCAGTCGCGGGACGAGCTACAATGAGCAGTTCTTC. It specifies CASSRGTSYNEQFF. V gene TRBV7-9 combines with J gene TRBJ2-1, with a possible D match to TRBD2 (6 bases). Trimming removed 6 bases at V and 3 bases at J, with 12 bases between. The germline CDR1 and CDR2 sequences are SEHNR and FQNEAQ (reference sequence). This CDR3 comprises 14 residues.

The chain employs TRBV6-5 and TRBJ1-1, with no clear D. V gave up 0 bases and J gave up 5 bases, with 16 bases separating them. The length of the CDR3 is 16 residues. Germline V gene lookup returns CDR1 MNHEY and CDR2 SVGAGI. CDR3 residues: CASSYSNLAGGTEAFF. The CDR3 region has the DNA TGTGCCAGCAGTTACTCGAATCTGGCAGGAGGGACTGAAGCTTTCTTT.

V gene TRBV19 combines with J gene TRBJ2-1, with 15 bases fitting TRBD2. Looked up from germline, CDR1 is LNHDA and CDR2 is SQIVND (reference sequence). With V trimmed by 4 bases and J by 4 bases, 8 bases remained unmatched. The CDR3 length is 18 residues. This CDR3 is CASSTRTSGRGEYNEQFF. DNA of the CDR3: TGTGCCAGTAGTACTAGGACTAGCGGGAGGGGGGAATACAATGAGCAGTTCTTC. Looking up the rest from reference TRBV19 and TRBJ2-1 gives the full variable domain: DGGITQSPKYLFRKEGQNVTLSCEQNLNHDAMYWYRQDPGQGLRLIYYSQIVNDFQKGDIAEGYSVSREKKESFPLTVTSAQKNPTAFYLCASSTRTSGRGEYNEQFFGPGTRLTVL.

The chain carries TRBV28 and TRBJ2-5; D is unclear. Germline V CDR1 and CDR2: MDHEN, SYDVKM. Trimming removed 3 bases from V and 1 base from J, with 9 bases in between. The CDR3 covers 14 residues. In DNA form, the CDR3 reads TGTGCCAGCAGTTTTGAGCTCTTCCAAGAGACCCAGTACTTC. This gives the protein CASSFELFQETQYF.

This sequence joins TRBV13 and TRBJ2-5; TRBD1 might be the D (5 bases). Germline V gene data show CDR1 as PRHDT and CDR2 as FYEKMQ (reference sequence). Trimming stripped 1 base from V and 5 bases from J, with 8 bases between. This CDR3 has 13 amino acids. CDR3 bases: TGTGCCAGCAGCTTAGTCCCAGGGGAGACCCAGTACTTC. As protein: CASSLVPGETQYF.

The chain is built from TRBV10-3 and TRBJ2-1; 7 nucleotides match TRBD2. Looked up from germline, CDR1 is ENHRY and CDR2 is SYGVKD. The CDR3 loop spans 12 amino acids. In DNA form, the CDR3 reads TGTGCGCTGGGGGGGGAGTACAATGAGCAGTTCTTC. Amino acid sequence: CALGGEYNEQFF.

This clone appeared a few times. The V call is TRBV7-8, the J call TRBJ2-1; D may be TRBD2 (6 bases). Germline V gene sequence: CDR1 SGHVS, CDR2 FQNEAQ. CDR3 length: 14 residues. V lost 3 bases, J lost 5 bases, and 11 bases lay in between. This chain's CDR3 is CASSLGTGDNEQFF. The CDR3 nucleotides are TGTGCCAGCAGCTTGGGGACTGGTGACAATGAGCAGTTCTTC.

This clone was detected only once. The chain recombines TRBV5-8 with TRBJ2-6; D call uncertain. Per the germline V gene, CDR1 is SGHTS and CDR2 is YDEGEE. The length of the CDR3 is 15 residues. Trimming left V 0 bases short and J 0 bases short, with 4 bases between. The CDR3 DNA reads TGTGCCAGCAGCTTGGGCAGCTCTGGGGCCAACGTCCTGACTTTC. As protein: CASSLGSSGANVLTF. The whole variable domain, remainder taken from reference TRBV5-8 and TRBJ2-6, is EAGVTQSPTHLIKTRGQQATLRCSPISGHTSVYWYQQALGLGLQFLLWYDEGEERNRGNFPPRFSGRQFPNYSSELNVNALELEDSALYLCASSLGSSGANVLTFGAGSRLTVL.

This clone was counted a few times. In DNA form, the CDR3 reads TGTGCCAGCTCACCCGACTACGACAGGGGATATCAGCCCCAGCATTTT. Translation gives CASSPDYDRGYQPQHF. This rearrangement joins TRBV18 to TRBJ1-5; TRBD1 aligns across 8 bases. Germline-derived CDR1 and CDR2 are KGHSH and LQKENI. The CDR3 consists of 16 residues. With V trimmed by 3 bases and J by 5 bases, 9 bases remained unmatched.

This clone was counted only a few times. This chain uses TRBV7-9 with TRBJ1-5, with TRBD1 as a possible D gene (5 bases). Trimming pared 3 bases from V and 6 bases from J, leaving 6 bases between. There are 12 residues in the CDR3. Germline lookup yields CDR1 SEHNR and CDR2 FQNEAQ (reference sequence). The CDR3 region is CASSFDSQPQHF. The CDR3 nucleotides read TGTGCCAGCAGCTTCGACAGTCAGCCCCAGCATTTT.

The rearrangement joins TRBV9 to TRBJ1-1, with TRBD1 matching 10 bases. The J segment lost 7 bases and the V segment lost 3 bases, leaving 6 bases of the junction unmatched. From germline, CDR1 is SGDLS and CDR2 YYNGEE. The CDR3 length is 14 residues. The CDR3 is CASSETGGEREAFF. The CDR3 nucleotides read TGTGCCAGCAGCGAGACAGGGGGCGAGCGTGAAGCTTTCTTT.

Only a few counts were recorded for this clone. This sample includes further DNA sequences coding for the same CDR3. The gene calls are TRBV7-9 and TRBJ2-3; a weak D match, TRBD2 (5 bases). The CDR3 runs 15 residues. CDR1 and CDR2 from the germline V gene are SEHNR and FQNEAQ (reference sequence). Trimming cost V 5 bases and J 0 bases, with 12 bases left between them. The CDR3 loop is CASSPPGISTDTQYF. Written as DNA, the CDR3 is TGTGCCAGCAGCCCACCCGGGATAAGCACAGATACGCAGTATTTT.

This chain uses TRBV27 with TRBJ1-1, with D hard to call. Germline CDR1 MNHEY, CDR2 SMNVEV (reference sequence). This CDR3 region has 14 residues. Trimming left V 0 bases short and J 1 base short, with 6 bases between. CDR3 in DNA: TGTGCCAGCAGTTTATCGGCAAAGAACACTGAAGCTTTCTTT. Encoded protein: CASSLSAKNTEAFF.

V is TRBV5-1 and J is TRBJ1-1; TRBD1 is a possible D gene (6 bases). The length of the CDR3 is 15 residues. V was pared by 3 bases and J by 5 bases, with 17 bases between. Germline-derived CDR1 and CDR2 are SGHRS and YFSETQ. The CDR3 here is CASSSGGGARTEAFF. CDR3 nucleotide sequence: TGCGCCAGCAGCTCTGGCGGGGGCGCCCGGACTGAAGCTTTCTTT. Combining the CDR3 with reference TRBV5-1 and TRBJ1-1 gives the whole variable domain KAGVTQTPRYLIKTRGQQVTLSCSPISGHRSVSWYQQTPGQGLQFLFEYFSETQRNKGNFPGRFSGRQFSNSRSEMNVSTLELGDSALYLCASSSGGGARTEAFFGQGTRLTVV.

V usage is TRBV28 and J usage is TRBJ1-5; no reliable D call. Germline CDR1 is MDHEN and CDR2 is SYDVKM. This CDR3 has 15 residues. Deletions cut 6 bases from V and 5 bases from J, with 17 bases between. In DNA, the CDR3 is TGTGCCAGCAGGGATTACGTTCGGGGAGATCAGCCCCAGCATTTT. Amino acids: CASRDYVRGDQPQHF.

To note about this clone: One junction end does not reproduce the germline sequence, and a read error may be involved. This chain links TRBV6-5 with TRBJ1-4; D not certain. The length of the CDR3 is 15 residues. In germline, CDR1 is MNHEY, CDR2 SVGAGI. CDR3 bases: TGTGCCGGCAGTTACGAGGGCGCAACTAATGAAAAACTGCTTTTT. As protein: CAGSYEGATNEKLLF.

The chain's CDR3 is CASSTTGAGELFF. The CDR3 nucleotides are TGTGCCAGCAGTACTACAGGGGCCGGGGAGCTGTTTTTT. The rearrangement joins TRBV6-5 to TRBJ2-2; 7 bases fit TRBD1. The length of the CDR3 is 13 residues. V was pared by 5 bases and J by 6 bases, with 3 bases of the junction left unmatched. The V gene's germline CDR1 is MNHEY and CDR2 SVGAGI.

This clone was observed a handful of times. V gene TRBV6-4 combines with J gene TRBJ2-1, with D possibly being TRBD2 (6 bases). Trimming pared 0 bases from V and 7 bases from J, leaving 13 bases between. The CDR3 totals 15 residues. The germline V gene encodes CDR1 MRHNA and CDR2 SNTAGT. CDR3 DNA: TGTGCCAGCAGTGACTCCCGGACTGGGGGGAATGAGCAGTTCTTC. Translated: CASSDSRTGGNEQFF.

The sample holds one count of this clone. The V gene is TRBV6-6, the J gene TRBJ2-7, with TRBD1 identical over 9 bases. J was trimmed by 3 bases and V by 4 bases; bases with no gene match: 4. The CDR3 covers 14 residues. The germline gives CDR1 MNHNY, CDR2 SVGAGI (reference sequence). CDR3 DNA: TGTGCCAGCAGTTTCCGGGACAGGGACTACGAGCAGTACTTC. Amino acids: CASSFRDRDYEQYF.

This clone was picked up one time. The chain links TRBV5-6 to TRBJ1-2; 8 bases are shared with TRBD1. Germline V lookup: CDR1 SGHDT, CDR2 YYEEEE. Trimming took 2 bases from V and 4 from J; bases not matched to a gene: 7. CDR3 size: 15 residues. CDR3 sequence (DNA): TGTGCCAGCAGCTTCCAGGGGGCGGCAGCCTATGGCTACACCTTC. The encoded protein is CASSFQGAAAYGYTF.